This T cell receptor beta chain was profiled in a study of T cells in Graves' hyperthyroidism and ophthalmopathy. Study findings and constraints: Blood samples included most of the expanded thyroid clonotypes exceeding 0.001.

This clonotype was seen many times. Its antigen is not known. The V end lost 1 base, the J end lost 2 bases, and 11 bases lay between the germline ends. The V gene's germline CDR1 is SGHTA and CDR2 FQGNSA. This CDR3 spans 15 amino acids. What was amplified from RNA transcripts were TCR beta CDR3 regions. The HTBI primer set drove a first-round RT-PCR of the TCR CDR3. TCRdb recomputed calls from the multiplex PCR reads with MiXCR, one row per CDR3 protein. The data contain about 560,000 distinct CDR3 sequences, roughly a sixth of them seen just once; the ten biggest clones take up 18%. This chain uses TRBV7-2 with TRBJ1-2; D unclear. This TCR was recovered from a woman under 30 with Graves' hyperthyroidism. Sequences were obtained from blood. The CDR3, as DNA: TGTGCCAGCAGCTTAGACCTCATCGGGAACTATGGCTACACCTTC. Translated: CASSLDLIGNYGYTF. Full variable domain (remainder filled in from reference TRBV7-2 and TRBJ1-2): GAGVSQSPSNKVTEKGKDVELRCDPISGHTALYWYRQSLGQGLEFLIYFQGNSAPDKSGLPSDRFSAERTGGSVSTLTIQRTQQEDSAVYLCASSLDLIGNYGYTFGSGTRLTVV.